This TCR beta chain came from a study of cytomegalovirus exposure and HLA in healthy donors. Study outcomes and limitations: Donors were assumed by presence/absence analyses to have roughly uniform sequencing depth. Cytomegalovirus-associated status was assigned to approximately 160 TCR beta chains. The majority of TCR sequences were rare, yet some public TCRs appeared in many donors.

Donors were nominally healthy when sampled, though unrecorded immune exposures were likely. The CDR3 has 15 residues. In germline, CDR1 is MGHRA, CDR2 YSYEKL. V shed 3 bases, J shed 4 bases, and the junction held 8 bases outside the gene matches. Regarding this clone: The target antigen is unknown.

The PCR contained 60 Vbeta and 13 Jbeta primers. Clones were sequenced by immunoSEQ multiplex PCR, and TCRdb holds only the in-frame ones, with some missing. The listing records about 53,000 clones. This rearrangement joins TRBV4-1 to TRBJ2-7, with TRBD1 matching over 8 bases. Specimen: PBMCs. The clonotype originates from a man aged 18 to 29 in good health and CMV-seropositive. CDR3 sequence reads: CASSQPTGGEYEQYF. For the CDR3, the DNA is TGCGCCAGCAGCCAGCCCACAGGGGGAGAGTACGAGCAGTACTTC.